Following are 3 T cell receptor beta chains from one sample sequenced in a study of blood T cell repertoires in COVID-19. Profiling relied on immunoSEQ multiplex PCR, and the TCRdb table lists in-frame clones only, not all of them. In the table there are about 200,000 clones, around 75% of which are singletons. Sequencing input: peripheral blood. The source of these receptors is a human donor in a cohort sampled during active COVID-19.

The chain combines TRBV5-1 with TRBJ2-7; 8 bases agree with TRBD2. The CDR3 contains 15 residues. V gave up 0 bases and J gave up 5 bases; unmatched junction bases: 7. Germline lookup yields CDR1 SGHRS and CDR2 YFSETQ. CDR3 DNA sequence: TGCGCCAGCAGCTTGGGAGGTAGCGGGAACCACGAGCAGTACTTC. As protein: CASSLGGSGNHEQYF.

The chain combines TRBV19 with TRBJ2-5; no reliable D call. The CDR3 is 13 residues long. Germline values: CDR1 LNHDA, CDR2 SQIVND (reference sequence). Trimming left V 4 bases short and J 5 bases short, with 11 bases between. Here the CDR3 reads CASSKFVRETQYF. The CDR3, as DNA: TGTGCCAGTAGTAAGTTTGTCAGGGAGACCCAGTACTTC.

The chain links TRBV5-6 to TRBJ1-4, with 8 nucleotides matching TRBD1. The CDR3 consists of 15 residues. The V and J ends lost 4 bases and 4 bases, in that order; junction bases with no gene match: 6. Germline assignment: CDR1 SGHDT and CDR2 YYEEEE. The CDR3 region is CASSQDRDHNEKLFF. Here the CDR3 DNA reads TGTGCCAGCAGCCAGGACAGGGACCATAATGAAAAACTGTTTTTT.